The sequence of this TCR beta chain was determined in a study of shared clonotypes between healthy human individuals. Study conclusions and caveats: Sequencing depth was expected to influence donor clonotype sharing. Naive CD4 clonotypes overlapped across a few donors at about 5.3%. As a rule, naive subsets had a larger estimated richness than memory subsets.

On this clone: Its specificity is not known.

This CDR3 is 15 amino acids long. The ends lost 0 bases at V and 4 bases at J; junction bases unmatched: 6. CDR1 SGHNT and CDR2 YYREEE come from the germline V gene (reference sequence). Method: immunoSEQ multiplex PCR; TCRdb's copy keeps in-frame clones and lacks some. This table has millions of clones, over 85% appearing once. The receptor was isolated from a man in his late teens or twenties in good health. Some clones in this sample may be carry-over from other donors' samples. This chain links TRBV5-4 with TRBJ2-7; 8 bases are a match to TRBD1. Sample: naive CD4+ T cells from PBMCs. Subset of the sample: CD45RA+ positively selected. This CDR3 is CASSLGLGQEYEQYF. CDR3 sequence (DNA): TGTGCCAGCAGCTTGGGTTTGGGACAGGAGTACGAGCAGTACTTC.